The 7 T cell receptor beta chains given below trace back to one sample, sequenced in a study of OX40 agonist ivuxolimab in advanced cancers. TCRdb's table, derived via immunoSEQ multiplex PCR, lists solely in-frame clones and lacks some. The data show 35,000 to 50,000 clones, about 88% seen once. Material: CD4+ or CD8+ T cells sorted from blood, obtained in a trial of the OX40 agonist ivuxolimab. The receptors originated from an adult with an advanced solid tumor such as melanoma, head and neck, liver or kidney cancer.

This chain uses TRBV11-2 with TRBJ1-1; D call uncertain. The ends were cut back, 0 bases at V and 3 bases at J, with 14 bases in the middle. This CDR3 is built from 16 residues. CDR1 SGHAT and CDR2 FQNNGV come from the germline V gene. Written as DNA, the CDR3 is TGTGCCAGCAGCTTAGATGGGAGGGCCGGGGACACTGAAGCTTTCTTT. Protein sequence: CASSLDGRAGDTEAFF.

This chain joins TRBV13 and TRBJ1-5; D remains ambiguous. CDR3 size: 12 residues. Trimming took off 2 bases at V and 6 bases at J, with 5 bases between the two ends. The germline V gene has CDR1 PRHDT and CDR2 FYEKMQ (reference sequence). The DNA for the CDR3 is TGTGCCAGCAGCTTAACGGGTCAGCCCCAGCATTTT. This encodes CASSLTGQPQHF.

The chain couples TRBV12-2 to TRBJ2-7. TRBV12-2 is labeled a pseudogene. The CDR3 sequence is 12 residues long. The CDR3 loop is CASRFVKNEQYF. The CDR3 DNA reads as TGTGCAAGTCGCTTTGTCAAGAACGAGCAGTACTTC.

About this clone: The identical CDR3 is also encoded by other nucleotide sequences in the sample. The chain uses TRBV18 and TRBJ2-1; 9 bases are a match to TRBD2. Per the germline V gene, CDR1 is KGHSH and CDR2 is LQKENI. This CDR3 is built from 17 residues. Trimming took 1 base from V and 4 from J; bases not matched to a gene: 8. The CDR3 DNA reads as TGTGCCAGCTCACCACATGGTAGCGGGAGTGGTTACAATGAGCAGTTCTTC. Its translation: CASSPHGSGSGYNEQFF.

This clone was seen a single time. The genes are TRBV27 and TRBJ1-4; D might be TRBD1 (5 bases). Germline CDR1 reads MNHEY; CDR2 reads SMNVEV (reference sequence). The CDR3 runs to 15 residues. Trimming cost V 6 bases and J 0 bases, with 11 bases left between them. DNA for the CDR3: TGTGCCAGCAGCTCCCAGACAGCAACTAATGAAAAACTGTTTTTT. Its protein product is CASSSQTATNEKLFF.

The chain is built from TRBV11-1 and TRBJ2-2; 9 positions match TRBD2. The CDR3 extends over 14 amino acids. After removal of 6 bases from V and 4 bases from J, the junction contained 3 bases not matched to a gene. Germline lookup yields CDR1 SGHAT and CDR2 FQDESV (reference sequence). The CDR3 DNA follows: TGTGCCAGCAGTAGCGGGAGTTTCACCGGGGAGCTGTTTTTT. This codes for CASSSGSFTGELFF.

This chain links TRBV7-9 with TRBJ2-3; TRBD1 matches at 7 bases. The CDR3 covers 15 residues. Unmatched junction bases numbered 6, after V lost 2 bases and J lost 4 bases. CDR1 SEHNR and CDR2 FQNEAQ come from the germline V gene (reference sequence). CDR3 sequence: CASSLRQGGADTQYF. The CDR3 coding sequence is TGTGCCAGCAGCTTACGACAGGGTGGTGCAGATACGCAGTATTTT.